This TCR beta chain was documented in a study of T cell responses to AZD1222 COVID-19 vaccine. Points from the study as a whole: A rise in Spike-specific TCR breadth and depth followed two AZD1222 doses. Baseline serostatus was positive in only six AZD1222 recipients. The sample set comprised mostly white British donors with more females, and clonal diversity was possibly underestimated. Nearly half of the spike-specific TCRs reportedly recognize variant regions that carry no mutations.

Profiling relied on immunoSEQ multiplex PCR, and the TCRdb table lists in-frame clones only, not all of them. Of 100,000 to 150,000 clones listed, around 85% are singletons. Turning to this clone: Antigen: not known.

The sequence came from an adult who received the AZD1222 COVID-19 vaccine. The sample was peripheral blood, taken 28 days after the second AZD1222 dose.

As DNA, the CDR3 is TGTGCCAGCAGCTTAGTGTCAGGGTTGGGACAAAATGAAAAACTGTTTTTT. Encoded protein: CASSLVSGLGQNEKLFF. V gene TRBV7-9 combines with J gene TRBJ1-4; the D gene is possibly TRBD1 (6 bases). The CDR3 consists of 17 residues. V was pared by 1 base and J by 5 bases, with 17 bases between. Germline V gene data show CDR1 as SEHNR and CDR2 as FQNEAQ (reference sequence).